These T cell receptor beta chains were read from a single sample in a study of regulatory T cells in long-lasting Graves disease. MiXCR, applied by TCRdb to the multiplex PCR reads, yields one record per CDR3 protein. The data show around 400,000 distinct CDR3 sequences, around 22% seen once. The sample consisted of peripheral blood mononuclear cells (PBMCs), taken when the disease was refractory, from a patient treated with antithyroid drugs. These receptors were collected from a female donor with Graves disease. Each CDR3 is given with its conserved first and last residue. The order of the fields is clone size, D gene, V gene, J gene, CDR3 protein, CDR3 DNA. D genes are given only for firm matches. Size tells how often a clone was seen (once, few, many) or the class of an expanded clone, and some rows leave it out.

abundance: few
d_gene: NA
v_gene: TRBV15
j_gene: TRBJ2-7
CDR3aa: CATSRDFGSSLGEQYF
CDR3nt: TGTGCCACCAGCAGAGATTTTGGGTCGAGCCTCGGCGAGCAGTACTTC

abundance: NA
d_gene: TRBD1
v_gene: TRBV15
j_gene: TRBJ1-5
CDR3aa: CATSTDRGLQPQHF
CDR3nt: TGTGCCACCAGCACCGACAGGGGGCTTCAGCCCCAGCATTTT

abundance: NA
d_gene: NA
v_gene: TRBV16
j_gene: TRBJ2-7
CDR3aa: CASSPEGHLRSYEQYF
CDR3nt: TGTGCCAGCAGCCCCGAAGGACACCTAAGGTCGTACGAGCAGTACTTC

abundance: NA
d_gene: TRBD2
v_gene: TRBV25-1
j_gene: TRBJ2-7
CDR3aa: CASSGLAGELSSYEQYF
CDR3nt: TGTGCCAGCAGTGGGCTAGCGGGAGAACTAAGCTCCTACGAGCAGTACTTC

abundance: few
d_gene: NA
v_gene: TRBV7-6
j_gene: TRBJ1-1
CDR3aa: CASSLDGTRSDEAFF
CDR3nt: TGTGCCAGCAGCTTAGATGGGACACGGAGCGATGAAGCTTTCTTT

abundance: NA
d_gene: TRBD2
v_gene: TRBV6-1
j_gene: TRBJ2-1
CDR3aa: CASTPGLAGGNEQFF
CDR3nt: TGTGCCAGCACCCCAGGACTAGCGGGAGGCAATGAGCAGTTCTTC

abundance: many
d_gene: NA
v_gene: TRBV2
j_gene: TRBJ1-1
CDR3aa: CASSESWANTEAFF
CDR3nt: TGTGCCAGCAGTGAAAGTTGGGCGAACACTGAAGCTTTCTTT

abundance: few
d_gene: NA
v_gene: TRBV4-1
j_gene: TRBJ1-1
CDR3aa: CASSLSREGQNTEAFF
CDR3nt: TGCGCCAGCAGTCTAAGCCGAGAGGGCCAGAACACTGAAGCTTTCTTT

abundance: few
d_gene: TRBD1
v_gene: TRBV12-3/TRBV12-4
j_gene: TRBJ1-5
CDR3aa: CASSAGTGSNQPQHF
CDR3nt: TGTGCCAGCAGCGCCGGGACAGGGTCCAATCAGCCCCAGCATTTT

abundance: many
d_gene: NA
v_gene: TRBV28
j_gene: TRBJ2-7
CDR3aa: CASNPRDGSYEQYF
CDR3nt: TGTGCCAGCAACCCCCGGGACGGTTCCTACGAGCAGTACTTC

abundance: few
d_gene: NA
v_gene: TRBV24-1
j_gene: TRBJ2-5
CDR3aa: CATSARNSMKTQYF
CDR3nt: TGTGCCACCAGTGCGCGAAACTCCATGAAGACCCAGTACTTC

abundance: many
d_gene: TRBD2
v_gene: TRBV29-1
j_gene: TRBJ2-7
CDR3aa: CSVEVLAGASYEQYF
CDR3nt: TGCAGCGTTGAAGTCCTAGCGGGAGCTTCCTACGAGCAGTACTTC

abundance: NA
d_gene: TRBD1
v_gene: TRBV10-3
j_gene: TRBJ1-6
CDR3aa: CAAGQGQDSPLHF
CDR3nt: TGTGCCGCGGGACAGGGGCAAGATTCACCCCTCCACTTT

abundance: NA
d_gene: TRBD1
v_gene: TRBV5-1
j_gene: TRBJ2-7
CDR3aa: CASVRPTVGQSPSEQYF
CDR3nt: TGCGCCAGCGTAAGACCTACCGTGGGACAGTCCCCTAGCGAGCAGTACTTC

abundance: many
d_gene: NA
v_gene: TRBV19
j_gene: TRBJ1-1
CDR3aa: CASSTGLNTEAFF
CDR3nt: TGTGCCAGCAGCACAGGGCTGAACACTGAAGCTTTCTTT

abundance: NA
d_gene: NA
v_gene: TRBV12-3/TRBV12-4
j_gene: TRBJ1-1
CDR3aa: CASTWSWSEAFF
CDR3nt: TGTGCCAGCACGTGGTCCTGGTCTGAAGCTTTCTTT

abundance: once
d_gene: NA
v_gene: TRBV29-1
j_gene: TRBJ2-2
CDR3aa: CSARSGRNTGELFF
CDR3nt: TGCAGTGCCCGATCAGGGAGGAACACCGGGGAGCTGTTTTTT

abundance: many
d_gene: NA
v_gene: TRBV20-1
j_gene: TRBJ1-1
CDR3aa: CSARDQAGNTEAFF
CDR3nt: TGCAGTGCTAGAGATCAGGCAGGGAACACTGAAGCTTTCTTT

abundance: NA
d_gene: TRBD2
v_gene: TRBV28
j_gene: TRBJ2-2
CDR3aa: CASRDMTSGNTGELFF
CDR3nt: TGTGCCAGCAGGGACATGACTAGCGGGAACACCGGGGAGCTGTTTTTT

abundance: many
d_gene: NA
v_gene: TRBV6-1
j_gene: TRBJ2-5
CDR3aa: CASSEPGRWETQYF
CDR3nt: TGTGCCAGCAGTGAACCAGGTCGCTGGGAGACCCAGTACTTC

abundance: few
d_gene: NA
v_gene: TRBV15
j_gene: TRBJ1-6
CDR3aa: CATSRELPLQTTYNSPLHF
CDR3nt: TGTGCCACCAGCAGAGAGCTGCCCCTCCAAACGACGTATAATTCACCCCTCCACTTT

abundance: few
d_gene: TRBD2
v_gene: TRBV11-1
j_gene: TRBJ2-2
CDR3aa: CASSLGSSGSATGELFF
CDR3nt: TGTGCCAGCAGCTTAGGCTCCAGCGGGAGTGCCACCGGGGAGCTGTTTTTT

abundance: many
d_gene: NA
v_gene: TRBV6-2/TRBV6-3
j_gene: TRBJ1-5
CDR3aa: CASSYGLGFPENNQPQHF
CDR3nt: TGTGCCAGCAGTTACGGTTTAGGGTTCCCCGAGAACAATCAGCCCCAGCATTTT

abundance: many
d_gene: NA
v_gene: TRBV20-1
j_gene: TRBJ2-7
CDR3aa: CSATQELSYEQYF
CDR3nt: TGCAGTGCCACGCAGGAGCTCTCCTACGAGCAGTACTTC

abundance: NA
d_gene: TRBD2
v_gene: TRBV7-6
j_gene: TRBJ2-7
CDR3aa: CASSRIAGGNEQYF
CDR3nt: TGTGCCAGCTCACGGATAGCGGGAGGCAACGAGCAGTACTTC

abundance: NA
d_gene: TRBD2
v_gene: TRBV12-3/TRBV12-4
j_gene: TRBJ2-5
CDR3aa: CASSYGTSGPQETQYF
CDR3nt: TGTGCCAGCAGCTACGGGACTAGCGGGCCCCAAGAGACCCAGTACTTC

abundance: NA
d_gene: NA
v_gene: TRBV10-3
j_gene: TRBJ1-5
CDR3aa: CAISDPGLSQPQHF
CDR3nt: TGTGCCATCAGTGACCCTGGCCTGAGTCAGCCCCAGCATTTT

abundance: once
d_gene: TRBD2
v_gene: TRBV6-5
j_gene: TRBJ2-7
CDR3aa: CASSYSVGLANEQYF
CDR3nt: TGTGCCAGCAGTTACTCGGTTGGACTAGCGAACGAGCAGTACTTC

abundance: few
d_gene: NA
v_gene: TRBV29-1
j_gene: TRBJ1-1
CDR3aa: CSVEPAVRAFF
CDR3nt: TGCAGCGTTGAACCGGCGGTCCGAGCTTTCTTT

abundance: many
d_gene: NA
v_gene: TRBV7-8
j_gene: TRBJ1-6
CDR3aa: CASSLRGELPLHF
CDR3nt: TGTGCCAGCAGCTTAAGGGGGGAATTGCCCCTCCACTTT

abundance: NA
d_gene: TRBD2
v_gene: TRBV13
j_gene: TRBJ2-3
CDR3aa: CASSKQRGRTDTQYF
CDR3nt: TGTGCCAGCAGCAAACAGCGGGGTCGCACAGATACGCAGTATTTT

abundance: few
d_gene: NA
v_gene: TRBV6-1
j_gene: TRBJ1-2
CDR3aa: CASSPRDTDYGYTF
CDR3nt: TGTGCCAGCAGCCCCCGCGATACGGACTATGGCTACACCTTC

abundance: NA
d_gene: TRBD2
v_gene: TRBV20-1
j_gene: TRBJ2-2
CDR3aa: CSARPGGSFNTGELFF
CDR3nt: TGCAGTGCTAGGCCCGGCGGGAGCTTTAACACCGGGGAGCTGTTTTTT

abundance: many
d_gene: NA
v_gene: TRBV5-6
j_gene: TRBJ1-2
CDR3aa: CASGVLNYGYTF
CDR3nt: TGTGCCAGCGGGGTCTTGAACTATGGCTACACCTTC

abundance: many
d_gene: NA
v_gene: TRBV6-2/TRBV6-3
j_gene: TRBJ2-6
CDR3aa: CASSYAPGRDSGANVLTF
CDR3nt: TGTGCCAGCAGTTACGCCCCGGGACGGGACTCTGGGGCCAACGTCCTGACTTTC

abundance: many
d_gene: NA
v_gene: TRBV27
j_gene: TRBJ1-6
CDR3aa: CASRLNRGSYNSPLHF
CDR3nt: TGTGCCAGCAGGTTAAACCGGGGCTCCTATAATTCACCCCTCCACTTT

abundance: many
d_gene: NA
v_gene: TRBV6-1
j_gene: TRBJ2-6
CDR3aa: CASKKAGANVLTF
CDR3nt: TGTGCCAGCAAAAAGGCTGGGGCCAACGTCCTGACTTTC

abundance: NA
d_gene: TRBD1
v_gene: TRBV12-3/TRBV12-4
j_gene: TRBJ1-2
CDR3aa: CASSPGQGYHGYTF
CDR3nt: TGTGCCAGCAGCCCCGGACAGGGCTACCATGGCTACACCTTC

abundance: NA
d_gene: NA
v_gene: TRBV10-3
j_gene: TRBJ2-6
CDR3aa: CAISDTGRNSGANVLTF
CDR3nt: TGTGCCATCAGTGATACAGGGCGGAACTCTGGGGCCAACGTCCTGACTTTC

abundance: NA
d_gene: NA
v_gene: TRBV9
j_gene: TRBJ2-7
CDR3aa: CASSTTPSGWAAEQYF
CDR3nt: TGTGCCAGCAGCACAACTCCCTCCGGGTGGGCGGCCGAGCAGTACTTC

abundance: once
d_gene: NA
v_gene: TRBV2
j_gene: TRBJ2-1
CDR3aa: CASRYRRSSYNEQFF
CDR3nt: TGTGCCAGCAGGTACAGGCGAAGCTCCTACAATGAGCAGTTCTTC

abundance: NA
d_gene: TRBD1
v_gene: TRBV7-2
j_gene: TRBJ1-1
CDR3aa: CASSSFTGTAEAFF
CDR3nt: TGTGCCAGCAGCTCGTTTACAGGGACAGCTGAAGCTTTCTTT

abundance: NA
d_gene: NA
v_gene: TRBV27
j_gene: TRBJ1-1
CDR3aa: CATSWYPDTEAFF
CDR3nt: TGTGCCACCAGCTGGTATCCGGACACTGAAGCTTTCTTT

abundance: few
d_gene: NA
v_gene: TRBV29-1
j_gene: TRBJ2-7
CDR3aa: CSVALGHEQYF
CDR3nt: TGCAGCGTGGCCCTGGGCCACGAGCAGTACTTC

abundance: NA
d_gene: TRBD1
v_gene: TRBV6-5
j_gene: TRBJ2-4
CDR3aa: CASSYARPGQGQWAKNIQYF
CDR3nt: TGTGCCAGCAGTTACGCGAGACCGGGACAGGGCCAATGGGCCAAAAACATTCAGTACTTC

abundance: NA
d_gene: NA
v_gene: TRBV6-1
j_gene: TRBJ1-4
CDR3aa: CASRLWGEKLFF
CDR3nt: TGTGCCAGCAGGCTTTGGGGGGAAAAACTGTTTTTT

abundance: many
d_gene: NA
v_gene: TRBV29-1
j_gene: TRBJ2-2
CDR3aa: CSVGGGTGELFF
CDR3nt: TGCAGCGTTGGAGGTGGGACCGGGGAGCTGTTTTTT

abundance: few
d_gene: NA
v_gene: TRBV7-2
j_gene: TRBJ1-2
CDR3aa: CASSLMSLYGYTF
CDR3nt: TGTGCCAGCAGTCTTATGTCCCTGTATGGCTACACCTTC

abundance: many
d_gene: TRBD2
v_gene: TRBV7-2
j_gene: TRBJ2-5
CDR3aa: CASSLGLLAGETQYF
CDR3nt: TGTGCCAGCAGCTTAGGGTTGCTAGCGGGAGAGACCCAGTACTTC

abundance: many
d_gene: NA
v_gene: TRBV6-5
j_gene: TRBJ1-1
CDR3aa: CASSYQMGGAGTEAFF
CDR3nt: TGTGCCAGCAGTTACCAGATGGGGGGGGCCGGCACTGAAGCTTTCTTT